A selection of T cell receptor beta chains follows, all from one sample in a study of T cells after yellow fever vaccination. TCRdb re-called the 5' RACE reads with MiXCR, one entry per CDR3 protein. Counted here are hundreds of thousands of distinct CDR3 sequences, around 4% occurring once; the ten biggest clones make up about a quarter. The source material was PBMCs, sampled on the day of the yellow fever booster vaccination. The receptor source for this set is a man aged 18 to 30 who received the YFV17D yellow fever vaccine. Each CDR3 is given with its conserved first and last residue. The D gene is left open where the match is weak. Part of the rows lack a size; the others show once, few, many or a class for expanded clones.

j_call v_call clone_size d_call cdr3_nt cdr3_aa
TRBJ2-5 TRBV11-2 many TRBD1 TGTGCCAGCAGCTTAGATGGCAGGGGGCGGGAAGAGACCCAGTACTTC CASSLDGRGREETQYF
TRBJ1-2 TRBV10-3 few - TGTGCCATCAGTGGGGGGGCTACAGGGACGCGGGGCTACACCTTC CAISGGATGTRGYTF
TRBJ1-2 TRBV12-3/TRBV12-4 many - TGTGCCAGCAGTCACCGGGACTCCCCCGATGGCTACACCTTC CASSHRDSPDGYTF
TRBJ1-5 TRBV10-3 many - TGTGCCATCAGTGAGTCTGGGGGGCCGAATCAGCCCCAGCATTTT CAISESGGPNQPQHF
TRBJ2-3 TRBV9 few TRBD2 TGTGCCAGCAGCGCTAGCGGGGCCACAGATACGCAGTATTTT CASSASGATDTQYF
TRBJ1-3 TRBV9 - - TGTGCCAGCAGCACTAGGGGAATTGGAAACACCATATATTTT CASSTRGIGNTIYF
TRBJ2-5 TRBV7-9 few - TGTGCCAGCAGCTTAGCCCCAGGATCCGCTTGGTTGTTAGAGACCCAGTACTTC CASSLAPGSAWLLETQYF
TRBJ2-1 TRBV6-5 many TRBD2 TGTGCCAGCAGTTACTTCGGGGGGGACAATGAGCAGTTCTTC CASSYFGGDNEQFF
TRBJ2-7 TRBV29-1 - - TGCAGCGTTGAATCAACCGCCAGGGACTACGAGCAGTACTTC CSVESTARDYEQYF
TRBJ1-2 TRBV27 - TRBD1 TGTGCCAGCAGTGGAGAACAGGGGAACTATGGCTACACCTTC CASSGEQGNYGYTF
TRBJ2-3 TRBV13 - - TGTGCCAGCAGCTTAGCTAGCGAGCGGGTGGATACGCAGTATTTT CASSLASERVDTQYF
TRBJ1-1 TRBV5-1 - TRBD1 TGCGCCAGCAGCAATACAGGGGGCGAAAGTCGCGCAGCTTTCTTT CASSNTGGESRAAFF
TRBJ2-3 TRBV7-2 many TRBD2 TGTGCCAGCAGCCCCACGGCGGGGGGGCCGGTAGATACGCAGTATTTT CASSPTAGGPVDTQYF
TRBJ2-5 TRBV7-9 many TRBD2 TGTGCCAGCAGCGCGGGACTAGCGGGGACAGAGACCCAGTACTTC CASSAGLAGTETQYF
TRBJ2-2 TRBV11-3 many - TGTGCCAGCAGCCTCTCGTCTTGGACTTCAAACACCGGGGAGCTGTTTTTT CASSLSSWTSNTGELFF
TRBJ2-1 TRBV5-1 few TRBD1 TGCGCCAGCAGCTTACAGGGGGCGATTGTCAATGAGCAGTTCTTC CASSLQGAIVNEQFF